This TCR beta chain originates from a study of blood T cell repertoires in COVID-19. Study at large: Researchers got acute and convalescent COVID-19 samples from the United States, Italy and Spain. The cDNA or gDNA used as material had been derived from T cells, B-cell-depleted T cells, or PBMCs.

This clone has only a few counts. Authors' data handling: Researchers report that nucleated cell counts were estimated from reference gene primer amplification. Sequenced by immunoSEQ multiplex PCR; TCRdb stores in-frame clones only, minus some. Clone size and the V and J calls come from that table; the DNA yielded D and trimming. The sample includes more than 95,000 clones, over 80% of them seen just once. The material sequenced was peripheral blood. The TCR was taken from a man in his fifties with acute or convalescent COVID-19.

CDR3 protein: CASSQRGGAGEKLFF. CDR3 DNA sequence: TGTGCCAGCAGTCAAAGGGGGGGCGCGGGGGAAAAACTGTTTTTT. The gene calls are TRBV7-6 and TRBJ1-4; D perhaps matches TRBD1 (6 bases). The V gene lost 6 bases and the J gene lost 8 bases, with 19 bases spanning the gap. The V gene's germline CDR1 is SGHVS and CDR2 FNYEAQ. The CDR3 is made up of 15 amino acids.